The clone carrying this TCR beta chain appeared a single time. The antigen is unknown. This sample was included in a study of cytomegalovirus exposure and HLA in healthy donors. Whole-study context: Earlier, 95 million to 120 million unique TCR beta sequences were recovered from roughly 170 million T cells by an analysis. General observations from the study: Sequencing likely generated an artifact that appeared as a cluster of highly shared sequence variants. Three chains tied to CMV proved CMV antigen-specific in vitro. CMV serostatus was the sole immune exposure data available.

Germline V gene data show CDR1 as LNHNV and CDR2 as YYDKDF (reference sequence). V lost 0 bases and J lost 7; bases outside the gene matches: 6. This CDR3 comprises 17 residues. This PCR relied on a set of 60 Vbeta primers and 13 Jbeta primers. Repertoires were generated with immunoSEQ multiplex PCR, while TCRdb's copy carries only in-frame clones and drops some. The sample lists about 200,000 clones, 65% to 80% occurring once. The sample consisted of PBMCs. The clonotype comes from a young woman in good health and CMV-seropositive. The chain combines TRBV15 with TRBJ1-4; 12 bases line up with TRBD1. DNA of the CDR3: TGTGCCACCAGCAGAGAGTGGGACAGGGGGCCGGGTGAAAAACTGTTTTTT. This gives the protein CATSREWDRGPGEKLFF.